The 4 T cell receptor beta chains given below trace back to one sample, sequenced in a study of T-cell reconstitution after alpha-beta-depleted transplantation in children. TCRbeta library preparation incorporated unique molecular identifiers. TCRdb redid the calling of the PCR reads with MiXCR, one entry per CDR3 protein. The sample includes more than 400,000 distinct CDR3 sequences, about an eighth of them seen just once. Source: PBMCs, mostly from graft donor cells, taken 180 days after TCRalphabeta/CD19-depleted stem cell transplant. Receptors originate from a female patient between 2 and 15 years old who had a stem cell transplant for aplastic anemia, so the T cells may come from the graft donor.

The DNA for the CDR3 is TGCAGTGCTATATCCCCGCTAGCCGCGAGCTCCTACAATGAGCAGTTCTTC. Amino acid sequence: CSAISPLAASSYNEQFF. The chain has TRBV20-1 and TRBJ2-1, with D perhaps matching TRBD2 (5 bases). Deletions cut 4 bases from V and 0 bases from J, with 19 bases between. CDR1 DFQATT and CDR2 SNEGSKA come from the germline V gene (reference sequence). The CDR3 contains 17 residues.

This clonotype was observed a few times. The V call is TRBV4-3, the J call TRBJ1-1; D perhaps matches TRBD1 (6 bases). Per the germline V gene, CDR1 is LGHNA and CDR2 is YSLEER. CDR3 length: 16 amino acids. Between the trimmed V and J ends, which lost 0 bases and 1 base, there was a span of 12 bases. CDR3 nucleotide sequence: TGCGCCAGCAGCCAAGATCGGTGGGGACAGAACACTGAAGCTTTCTTT. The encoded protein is CASSQDRWGQNTEAFF.

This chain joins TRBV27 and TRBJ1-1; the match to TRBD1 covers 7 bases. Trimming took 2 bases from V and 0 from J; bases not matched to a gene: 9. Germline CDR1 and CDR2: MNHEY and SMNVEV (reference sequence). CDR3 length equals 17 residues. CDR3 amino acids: CASSLLPGQRMNTEAFF. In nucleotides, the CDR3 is TGTGCCAGCAGTTTACTACCGGGACAGAGAATGAACACTGAAGCTTTCTTT.

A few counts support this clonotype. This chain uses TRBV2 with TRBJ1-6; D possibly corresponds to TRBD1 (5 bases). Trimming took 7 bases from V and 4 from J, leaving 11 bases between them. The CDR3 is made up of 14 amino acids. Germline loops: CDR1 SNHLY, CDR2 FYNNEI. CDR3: CASTLDSYNSPLHF. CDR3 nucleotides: TGTGCCAGCACCCTAGACAGTTATAATTCACCCCTCCACTTT.